This TCR beta chain was captured by sequencing in a study of OX40 agonist ivuxolimab in advanced cancers. Across the whole study: Three patients got partial responses; one had hepatocellular carcinoma and two had cutaneous melanoma.

General study findings and limits: Low normalized T-cell clonal expansion also characterized some of the nonresponders.

Clones were read by immunoSEQ multiplex PCR, and TCRdb kept only the in-frame ones, dropping some. The sample yields about 41,000 clones, around 87% seen once. A note on this clone: What it binds is not known.

V was trimmed by 2 bases and J by 9 bases, leaving 9 bases between them. Germline V gene sequence: CDR1 SGHRS, CDR2 YFSETQ. The CDR3 length is 13 residues. The input for sequencing was CD4+ or CD8+ T cells sorted from blood, taken in a trial of the OX40 agonist ivuxolimab. The rearrangement joins TRBV5-1 to TRBJ1-6; TRBD1 might be the D (6 bases). This clonotype originated in an adult with an advanced solid tumor such as melanoma, head and neck, liver or kidney cancer. The CDR3 is CASSFSQGSPLHF. CDR3 DNA: TGCGCCAGCAGCTTTTCACAGGGTTCACCCCTCCACTTT.